This is a list of T cell receptor beta chains from one sample in a study of blood T cell repertoires in COVID-19. This table comes from immunoSEQ multiplex PCR, and its TCRdb copy is limited to in-frame clones, with some not included. The sample comprises about 250,000 clones, more than 70% of which are singletons, and approximately 5% rests with the top ten. The specimen was peripheral blood. The receptors come from a woman at least 80 years old with COVID-19, enrolled during active disease. Each CDR3 is given with its conserved first and last residue. Fields, in order: clone size, J gene, V gene, CDR3 protein. Clone size is shown for a subset of rows, as once, few, many or a class of expanded clone.

abundance: .
j_gene: TRBJ1-1
v_gene: TRBV2
CDR3aa: CASSETPAGEAFF

abundance: .
j_gene: TRBJ2-1
v_gene: TRBV7-9
CDR3aa: CASSLPGSSYNEQFF

abundance: .
j_gene: TRBJ2-2
v_gene: TRBV19
CDR3aa: CASTRGVATGELFF

abundance: .
j_gene: TRBJ2-1
v_gene: TRBV28
CDR3aa: CASRWGTGGYNEQFF

abundance: .
j_gene: TRBJ1-1
v_gene: TRBV3-1/TRBV3-2
CDR3aa: CASSQMDKNTEAFF

abundance: .
j_gene: TRBJ2-1
v_gene: TRBV7-9
CDR3aa: CASSLAMGRQGAGEQFF

abundance: .
j_gene: TRBJ2-1
v_gene: TRBV20-1
CDR3aa: CSASGTSGASYNEQFF

abundance: few
j_gene: TRBJ1-1
v_gene: TRBV6-5
CDR3aa: CASFKSDRGLSEAFF

abundance: .
j_gene: TRBJ1-5
v_gene: TRBV2
CDR3aa: CASSWARDTNQPQHF

abundance: .
j_gene: TRBJ1-6
v_gene: TRBV27
CDR3aa: CASSLSDRGTSPLHF

abundance: .
j_gene: TRBJ2-3
v_gene: TRBV19
CDR3aa: CASTIGGWTDTQYF

abundance: .
j_gene: TRBJ2-7
v_gene: TRBV7-2
CDR3aa: CASSRGQIYEQYF

abundance: .
j_gene: TRBJ1-3
v_gene: TRBV21-1
CDR3aa: CASSKEGHRLSGNTIYF

abundance: once
j_gene: TRBJ1-1
v_gene: TRBV7-9
CDR3aa: CASSRDSYTEAFF

abundance: .
j_gene: TRBJ2-3
v_gene: TRBV28
CDR3aa: CASSPLILRLAGGPRDTQYF

abundance: once
j_gene: TRBJ1-2
v_gene: TRBV5-6
CDR3aa: CASSSTGNYGYTF

abundance: .
j_gene: TRBJ1-4
v_gene: TRBV30
CDR3aa: CAWMPNGGVDEKLFF

abundance: .
j_gene: TRBJ1-5
v_gene: TRBV18
CDR3aa: CASSPSGHDQPQHF

abundance: .
j_gene: TRBJ1-5
v_gene: TRBV5-1
CDR3aa: CASSLVGTPNQPQHF

abundance: .
j_gene: TRBJ1-1
v_gene: TRBV11-2
CDR3aa: CASSHGTVESLGAFF

abundance: once
j_gene: TRBJ1-2
v_gene: TRBV5-8
CDR3aa: CASSSGRSNYGYTF

abundance: few
j_gene: TRBJ1-1
v_gene: TRBV7-9
CDR3aa: CASSSQGSDTEAFF

abundance: .
j_gene: TRBJ1-4
v_gene: TRBV5-6
CDR3aa: CASSLYGEASEKLFF

abundance: once
j_gene: TRBJ1-2
v_gene: TRBV7-6
CDR3aa: CASSLVGGAEYGYTF

abundance: .
j_gene: TRBJ2-3
v_gene: TRBV28
CDR3aa: CANSDGRQQYF

abundance: .
j_gene: TRBJ1-1
v_gene: TRBV30
CDR3aa: CAWAALSGGTEAFF

abundance: .
j_gene: TRBJ1-5
v_gene: TRBV6-6
CDR3aa: CASISSGNQPQHF

abundance: .
j_gene: TRBJ1-2
v_gene: TRBV28
CDR3aa: CASRRAGEGYTF

abundance: .
j_gene: TRBJ1-6
v_gene: TRBV3-1/TRBV3-2
CDR3aa: CASSPGQGNSPLHF

abundance: once
j_gene: TRBJ1-6
v_gene: TRBV10-3
CDR3aa: CAISLGGTNSPLHF

abundance: .
j_gene: TRBJ1-6
v_gene: TRBV18
CDR3aa: CASSQGAGNSPLHF